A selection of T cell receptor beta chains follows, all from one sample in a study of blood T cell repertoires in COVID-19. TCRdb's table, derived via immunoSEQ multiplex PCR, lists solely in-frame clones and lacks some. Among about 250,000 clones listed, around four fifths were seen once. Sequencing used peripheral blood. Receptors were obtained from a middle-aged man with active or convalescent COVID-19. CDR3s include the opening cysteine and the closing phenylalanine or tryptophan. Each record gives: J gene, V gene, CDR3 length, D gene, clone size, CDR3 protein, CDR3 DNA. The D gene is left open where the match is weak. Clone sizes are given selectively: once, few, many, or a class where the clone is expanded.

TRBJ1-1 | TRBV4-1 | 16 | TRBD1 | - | CASSQGVGQGFSKAFF | TGCGCCAGCAGCCAAGGGGTGGGACAGGGGTTCTCGAAAGCTTTCTTT
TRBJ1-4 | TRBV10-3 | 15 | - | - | CAISGSRDTFEKLFF | TGTGCCATCAGCGGCTCAAGGGACACCTTCGAAAAACTGTTTTTT
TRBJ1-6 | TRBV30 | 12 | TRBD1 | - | CASGTVYSPLHF | TGTGCCTCGGGGACAGTCTATTCACCCCTCCACTTT
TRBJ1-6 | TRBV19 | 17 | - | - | CASSISTARFYNSPLHF | TGTGCCAGTAGTATATCCACCGCCAGGTTCTATAATTCACCCCTCCACTTT
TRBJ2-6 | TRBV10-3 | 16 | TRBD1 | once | CAISEQGAMGANVLTF | TGTGCCATCAGTGAGCAGGGGGCTATGGGGGCCAACGTCCTGACTTTC
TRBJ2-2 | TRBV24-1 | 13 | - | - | CATSDFLSGELFF | TGTGCCACCAGTGATTTTCTTTCCGGGGAGCTGTTTTTT
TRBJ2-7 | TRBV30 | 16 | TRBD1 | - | CAWSELDRGVTHEQYF | TGTGCCTGGAGTGAGCTAGACAGGGGCGTTACCCACGAGCAGTACTTC
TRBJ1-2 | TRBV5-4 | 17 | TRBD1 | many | CASSPGTGAYLGYGYTF | TGTGCCAGCAGCCCCGGGACAGGGGCCTACCTGGGGTATGGCTACACCTTC
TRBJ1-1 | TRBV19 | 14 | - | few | CASSLTGVNTEAFF | TGTGCCAGTAGTCTGACGGGGGTGAACACTGAAGCTTTCTTT
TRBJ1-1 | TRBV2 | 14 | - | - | CASRVQVLNTEAFF | TGTGCCAGCAGGGTACAGGTCCTTAACACTGAAGCTTTCTTT
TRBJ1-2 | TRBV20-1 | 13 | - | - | CSASMGGNYGYTF | TGCAGTGCTAGTATGGGAGGGAACTATGGCTACACCTTC
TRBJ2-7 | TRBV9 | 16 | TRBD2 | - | CASSPHQAGVSYEQYF | TGTGCCAGCAGCCCCCATCAAGCGGGAGTGTCCTACGAGCAGTACTTC
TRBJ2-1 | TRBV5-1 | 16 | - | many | CASSLEGGLILNQQFF | TGCGCCAGCAGCTTGGAGGGCGGGCTGATTCTCAATCAGCAGTTCTTC
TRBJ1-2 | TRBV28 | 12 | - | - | CASSTFRDGYTF | TGTGCCAGCAGTACTTTTCGGGATGGCTACACCTTC
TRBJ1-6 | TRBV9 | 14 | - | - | CASSVAGVGSPLHF | TGTGCCAGCAGCGTAGCAGGGGTCGGTTCACCCCTCCACTTT
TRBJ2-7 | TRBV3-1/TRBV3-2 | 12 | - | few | CASSTGRKEQYF | TGTGCCAGCAGCACAGGACGTAAGGAGCAGTACTTC
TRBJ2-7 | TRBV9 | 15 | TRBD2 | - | CASSERPGTSDEQYF | TGTGCCAGCAGTGAGAGACCCGGGACTAGCGACGAGCAGTACTTC
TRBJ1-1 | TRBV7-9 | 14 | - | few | CASSPQTGYTEAFF | TGTGCCAGCAGTCCACAAACAGGGTACACTGAAGCTTTCTTT
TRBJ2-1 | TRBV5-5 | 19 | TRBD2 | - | CASSLLASGGVSSYNEQFF | TGTGCCAGCAGCTTGCTTGCCAGCGGGGGTGTAAGCTCCTACAATGAGCAGTTCTTC
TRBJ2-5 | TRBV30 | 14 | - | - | CAWSKGHFQETQYF | TGTGCCTGGAGTAAAGGACATTTCCAAGAGACCCAGTACTTC
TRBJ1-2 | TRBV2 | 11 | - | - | CASRNSGGYTF | TGTGCCAGCAGAAACAGCGGTGGCTACACCTTC
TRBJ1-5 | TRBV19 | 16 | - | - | CASSGQGIISNQPQHF | TGTGCCAGTAGTGGGCAGGGGATCATAAGCAATCAGCCCCAGCATTTT
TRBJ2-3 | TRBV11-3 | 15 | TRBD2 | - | CASSLMAGVTDTQYF | TGTGCCAGCAGCTTAATGGCGGGAGTCACAGATACGCAGTATTTT